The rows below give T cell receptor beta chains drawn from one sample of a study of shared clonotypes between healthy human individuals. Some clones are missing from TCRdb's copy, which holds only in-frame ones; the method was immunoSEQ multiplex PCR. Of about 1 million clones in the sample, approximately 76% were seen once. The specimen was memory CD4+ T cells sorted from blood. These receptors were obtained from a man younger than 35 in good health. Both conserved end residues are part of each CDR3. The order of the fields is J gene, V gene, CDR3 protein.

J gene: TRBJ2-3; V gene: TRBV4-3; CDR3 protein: CASSQEQNLGSTQYF
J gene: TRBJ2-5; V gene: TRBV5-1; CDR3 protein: CASSLLAGTQYF
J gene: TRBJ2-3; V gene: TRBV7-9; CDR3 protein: CASGVASTDTQYF
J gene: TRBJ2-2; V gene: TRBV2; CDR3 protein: CASNTGGGGASGELFF
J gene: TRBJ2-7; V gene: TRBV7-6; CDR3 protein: CASSLAGGISYEQYF
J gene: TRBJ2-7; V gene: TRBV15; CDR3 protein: CATSRDPQNYEQYF
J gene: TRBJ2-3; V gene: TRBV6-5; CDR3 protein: CASGQGAGDTQYF
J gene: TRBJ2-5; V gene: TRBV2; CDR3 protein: CASTLAGQETQYF
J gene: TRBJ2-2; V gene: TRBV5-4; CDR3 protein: CASSLGSAGTNTGELFF
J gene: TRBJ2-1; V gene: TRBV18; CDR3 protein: CASSRLQGGSYNEQFF
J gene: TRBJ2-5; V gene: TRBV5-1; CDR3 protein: CASSPGFLGQETQYF
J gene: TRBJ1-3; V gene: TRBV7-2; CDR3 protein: CASSFGQSGNTIYF
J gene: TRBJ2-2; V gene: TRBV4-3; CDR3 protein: CASSGGVGGSTGELFF
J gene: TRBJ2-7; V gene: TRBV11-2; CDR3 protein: CASSLGGLSSYEQYF
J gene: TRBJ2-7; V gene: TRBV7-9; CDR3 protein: CASTPGDRAPYEQYF
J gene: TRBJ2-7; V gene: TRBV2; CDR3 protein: CASGRPNEYF
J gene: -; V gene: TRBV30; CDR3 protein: CAWSEASGRPYEQYF
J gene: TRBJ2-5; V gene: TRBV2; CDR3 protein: CASSEGEGVITGETQYF
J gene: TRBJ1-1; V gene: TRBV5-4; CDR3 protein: CASSYRDRMTEAFF
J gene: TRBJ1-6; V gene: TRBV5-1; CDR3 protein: CASSEQGQGNSPLHF
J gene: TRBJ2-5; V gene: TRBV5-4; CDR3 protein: CASSTRAGEETQYF
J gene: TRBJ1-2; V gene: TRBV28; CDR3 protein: CASQGEAYGYTF
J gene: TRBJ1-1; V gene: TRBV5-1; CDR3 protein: CASSLATGAMNTEAFF
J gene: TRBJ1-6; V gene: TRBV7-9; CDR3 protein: CASSRGDRADSPLHF
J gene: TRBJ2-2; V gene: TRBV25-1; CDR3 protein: CASQTSEGFGTGELFF
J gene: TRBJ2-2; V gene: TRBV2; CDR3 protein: CASKPGTNTGELFF
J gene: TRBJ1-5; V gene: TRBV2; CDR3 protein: CASSTGTGGSQPQHF
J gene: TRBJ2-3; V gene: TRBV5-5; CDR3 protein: CASSMGSPSTDTQYF
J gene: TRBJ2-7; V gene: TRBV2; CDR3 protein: CASSVRNSQEQYF